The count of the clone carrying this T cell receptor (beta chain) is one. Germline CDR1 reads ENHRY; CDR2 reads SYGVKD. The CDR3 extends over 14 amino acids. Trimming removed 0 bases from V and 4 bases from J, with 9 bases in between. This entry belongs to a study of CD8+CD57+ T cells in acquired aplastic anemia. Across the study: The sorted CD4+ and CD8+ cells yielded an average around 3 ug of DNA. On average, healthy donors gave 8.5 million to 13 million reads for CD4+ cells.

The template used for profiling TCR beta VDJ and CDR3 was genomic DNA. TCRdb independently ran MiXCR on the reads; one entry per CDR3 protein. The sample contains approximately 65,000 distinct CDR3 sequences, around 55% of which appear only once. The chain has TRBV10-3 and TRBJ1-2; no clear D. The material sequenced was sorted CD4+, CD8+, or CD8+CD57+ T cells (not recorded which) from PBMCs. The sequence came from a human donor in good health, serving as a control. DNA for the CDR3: TGTGCCATCAGTGAGTCGGGCCAGCCCTATGGCTACACCTTC. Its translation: CAISESGQPYGYTF.